This T cell receptor (beta chain) was found in a study of blood T cell repertoires in COVID-19. The germline V gene has CDR1 MNHEY and CDR2 SMNVEV (reference sequence). The CDR3 spans 15 residues. J lost 5 bases, V lost 6 bases, and 8 bases had no gene match. In the original analysis: Amplification from reference gene primers served as the basis for estimated nucleated cell counts. TCRdb's copy holds only in-frame clones and misses some; the assay was immunoSEQ multiplex PCR. That table gives V, J and clone size, and the DNA gave D and trimming. The sample carries 250,000 to 350,000 clones, approximately 86% recorded once.

The V call is TRBV27, the J call TRBJ1-4; the match to TRBD1 covers 8 bases. The TCR comes from a human donor with COVID-19, enrolled during active disease. The donor label of this sample is uncertain. Sequenced sample: peripheral blood. CDR3: CASSLAGQANEKLFF. CDR3 sequence (DNA): TGTGCCAGCAGCTTGGCGGGACAGGCGAATGAAAAACTGTTTTTT.